A single sample gave rise to the 5 T cell receptor beta chains below, sequenced in a study of technical replicates of blood from several donors (TCRdb year 2017). The protocol used for the library was the immunoSEQ multiplex PCR assay. The source is immuneACCESS, and TCRdb retained only in-frame sequences with V and J called. Part of the clones is not carried over; for the studies checked, unresolved V genes explain less than half of this, and the remainder is unexplained. A total of approximately 73,000 clones appear in this sample, about 90% of them only once. The biggest ten clones account for over 0.35% of the sample. Material: T cells isolated from PBMCs. The receptors were sampled from a human donor in good health.

The CDR3 here is CASSADRTVGKYEQYF. DNA of the CDR3: TGTGCCAGCAGCGCCGATCGGACAGTAGGGAAGTACGAGCAGTACTTC. The chain couples TRBV5-8 to TRBJ2-7, with D perhaps TRBD1 (6 bases). Per germline, CDR1 SGHTS and CDR2 YDEGEE. V was pared by 4 bases and J by 4 bases, with 21 bases between. The CDR3 sequence is 16 residues long. The whole variable domain, remainder taken from reference TRBV5-8 and TRBJ2-7, is EAGVTQSPTHLIKTRGQQATLRCSPISGHTSVYWYQQALGLGLQFLLWYDEGEERNRGNFPPRFSGRQFPNYSSELNVNALELEDSALYLCASSADRTVGKYEQYFGPGTRLTVT.

The chain carries TRBV2 and TRBJ2-3; 11 bases map to TRBD2. V was pared by 5 bases and J by 8 bases, with 15 bases of the junction left unmatched. The CDR3 is 17 amino acids. Germline assignment: CDR1 SNHLY and CDR2 FYNNEI. CDR3 region: CASSLTHPTSGGGTQYF. The DNA of the CDR3 is TGTGCCAGCAGTCTTACCCACCCCACTAGCGGGGGCGGTACGCAGTATTTT.

This chain uses TRBV9 with TRBJ2-5; a possible D gene is TRBD1 (6 bases). The V gene lost 0 bases and the J gene lost 1 base, with 16 bases spanning the gap. Per germline, CDR1 SGDLS and CDR2 YYNGEE. The CDR3 covers 17 residues. CDR3 region: CASSVGLTDSGQETQYF. The CDR3 nucleotides are TGTGCCAGCAGCGTAGGATTAACGGACAGTGGCCAAGAGACCCAGTACTTC.

This sequence joins TRBV9 and TRBJ1-4; the match to TRBD1 covers 8 bases. Trimming took 3 bases from V and 8 from J; bases not matched to a gene: 9. CDR1 and CDR2 (germline): SGDLS, YYNGEE. The CDR3 covers 15 residues. CDR3 residues: CASSGSGGAWEKLFF. The DNA of the CDR3 is TGTGCCAGCAGCGGATCAGGGGGCGCTTGGGAAAAACTGTTTTTT.

The rearrangement joins TRBV5-1 to TRBJ2-7; 12 bases map to TRBD2. In germline, CDR1 is SGHRS, CDR2 YFSETQ. The CDR3 sequence is 15 residues long. Unmatched junction bases numbered 7, after V lost 4 bases and J lost 5 bases. CDR3 in amino acids: CASSTSGRSTNEQYF. CDR3 coding DNA: TGCGCCAGCAGCACTAGCGGGAGGAGTACAAACGAGCAGTACTTC.